This paragraph reports one T cell receptor (beta chain). The table came from immunoSEQ multiplex PCR; TCRdb's copy has only in-frame clones and leaves some out. Of more than 1,200 clones listed, approximately 34% are singletons. This CDR3 is built from 15 residues. Germline CDR1 SGHRS, CDR2 YFSETQ. V was clipped by 4 bases and J by 4 bases, with 16 bases between them. This sample stems from a study of T cells in localized non-small cell lung cancer. The V and J genes are TRBV5-1 and TRBJ2-3; D perhaps matches TRBD2 (5 bases). This specimen was normal lung tissue next to the tumor, taken before any cancer treatment. The sequence derives from a woman aged 35-70 years with stage I lung adenocarcinoma. In DNA form, the CDR3 reads TGCGCCAGCAGCCCTTCGGGGAGTAGGGCAGATACGCAGTATTTT. Its protein is CASSPSGSRADTQYF. The whole variable domain, remainder taken from reference TRBV5-1 and TRBJ2-3, is KAGVTQTPRYLIKTRGQQVTLSCSPISGHRSVSWYQQTPGQGLQFLFEYFSETQRNKGNFPGRFSGRQFSNSRSEMNVSTLELGDSALYLCASSPSGSRADTQYFGPGTRLTVL.